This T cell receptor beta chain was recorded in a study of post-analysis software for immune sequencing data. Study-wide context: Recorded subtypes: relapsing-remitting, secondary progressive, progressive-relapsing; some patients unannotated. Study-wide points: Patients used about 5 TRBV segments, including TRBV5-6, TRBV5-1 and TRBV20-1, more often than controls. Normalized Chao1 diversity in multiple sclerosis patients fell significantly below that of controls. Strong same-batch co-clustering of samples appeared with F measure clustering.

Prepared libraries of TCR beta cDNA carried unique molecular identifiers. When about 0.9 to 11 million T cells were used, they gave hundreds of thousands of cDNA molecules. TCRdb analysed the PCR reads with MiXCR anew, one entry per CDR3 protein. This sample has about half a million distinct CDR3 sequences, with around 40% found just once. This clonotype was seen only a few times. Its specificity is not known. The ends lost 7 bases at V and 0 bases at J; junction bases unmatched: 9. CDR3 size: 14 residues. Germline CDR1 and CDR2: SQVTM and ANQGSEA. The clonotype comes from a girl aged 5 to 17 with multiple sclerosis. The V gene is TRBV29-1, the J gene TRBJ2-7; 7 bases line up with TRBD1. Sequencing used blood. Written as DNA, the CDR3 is TGCAGCGGTGCAACCGGGACAGACTCCTACGAGCAGTACTTC. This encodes CSGATGTDSYEQYF.